A single sample gave rise to the 16 T cell receptor beta chains below, sequenced in a study of T-cell reconstitution after alpha-beta-depleted transplantation in children. TCRbeta library construction was performed incorporating unique molecular identifiers. A single record per CDR3 protein comes from TCRdb applying MiXCR to the PCR reads. Here the sample spans some 490,000 distinct CDR3 sequences, approximately 13% being singletons. Source: PBMCs from the stem cell graft donor, taken from the stem cell graft. The receptors originated from a human donor who donated a stem cell graft to a child with combined immunodeficiency.

With respect to this clonotype: Because the CDR3 is missing its conserved closing phenylalanine or tryptophan, this is likely a read error. The V and J genes are TRBV13 and TRBJ2-3; tentatively, D is TRBD1 (6 bases). Trimming removed 4 bases from V and 2 bases from J, with 10 bases in between. CDR1 and CDR2 from the germline V gene are PRHDT and FYEKMQ (reference sequence). This CDR3 spans 14 amino acids. The CDR3 sequence is CASSSQGYTDTQYY. CDR3 nucleotide sequence: TGTGCCAGCAGCTCGCAGGGGTACACAGATACGCAGTATTAT.

Note on this clonotype: A much more abundant neighbour one base away suggests this may be a read error. The chain is built from TRBV29-1 and TRBJ2-7; D is perhaps TRBD1 or TRBD2 (5 bases each). CDR1 is SQVTM and CDR2 is ANQGSEA in the germline V gene. The CDR3 runs to 13 residues. DNA of the CDR3: TGCAGCATTGAAGTGGGGGATCGGTACGAGCAGTACTTC. Its translation: CSIEVGDRYEQYF.

In this sample, this clonotype turned up a few times. CDR3 residues: CASSVGGTQETQYF. DNA of the CDR3: TGTGCCAGCAGCGTAGGGGGGACCCAAGAGACCCAGTACTTC. V usage is TRBV9 and J usage is TRBJ2-5; D tentatively fits TRBD1 or TRBD2 (5 bases each). The germline V gene has CDR1 SGDLS and CDR2 YYNGEE. The CDR3 is 14 amino acids. The germline V and J ends were trimmed by 0 bases and 1 base, with 7 bases remaining between them.

This clonotype turned up a few times. The rearrangement links TRBV29-1 to TRBJ2-7; maybe TRBD1 (6 bases). V was cut by 4 bases and J by 4 bases, with 11 bases left in between. Germline V CDR1 and CDR2: SQVTM, ANQGSEA. CDR3 length: 12 amino acids. The CDR3 here is CSVGVQGYEQYF. CDR3 DNA sequence: TGCAGCGTTGGGGTACAGGGTTACGAGCAGTACTTC.

This clonotype was recorded many times. V is TRBV11-2 and J is TRBJ2-5; tentatively, D is TRBD1 (6 bases). Germline V gives CDR1 SGHAT, CDR2 FQNNGV. Trimming cost V 5 bases and J 5 bases, with 15 bases left between them. This CDR3 region has 14 residues. CDR3 in DNA: TGTGCCAGCAGCCTATGGACAGTCGGGGAGACCCAGTACTTC. It specifies CASSLWTVGETQYF. The entire variable domain, with the rest obtained from reference TRBV11-2 and TRBJ2-5, is as follows: EAGVAQSPRYKIIEKRQSVAFWCNPISGHATLYWYQQILGQGPKLLIQFQNNGVVDDSQLPKDRFSAERLKGVDSTLKIQPAKLEDSAVYLCASSLWTVGETQYFGPGTRLLVL.

V usage is TRBV7-6 and J usage is TRBJ1-4; D is unresolved. Trimming left V 0 bases short and J 6 bases short, with 8 bases between. The CDR3 is made up of 14 amino acids. Germline V gene data show CDR1 as SGHVS and CDR2 as FNYEAQ. The CDR3 DNA reads TGTGCCAGCAGCTTAGCCGGGAAGGATGAAAAACTGTTTTTT. The encoded protein is CASSLAGKDEKLFF.

The chain links TRBV11-2 to TRBJ1-2; D is ambiguous. CDR3 size: 16 residues. Deletions cut 1 base from V and 5 bases from J, with 17 bases between. Germline V gene data show CDR1 as SGHAT and CDR2 as FQNNGV. The CDR3 coding sequence is TGTGCCAGCAGCTTAGGGGCATCCCCGTTCACATATGGCTACACCTTC. This gives the protein CASSLGASPFTYGYTF.

This clonotype was counted ten times or more. The chain uses TRBV15 and TRBJ1-2, with a possible D match to TRBD1 (6 bases). The germline CDR1 and CDR2 sequences are LNHNV and YYDKDF (reference sequence). The CDR3 has 15 amino acids. V lost 3 bases and J 0 bases, leaving 11 bases between the germline ends. This CDR3 is CATSSENRANYGYTF. The CDR3 DNA follows: TGTGCCACCAGCAGCGAAAACAGGGCTAACTATGGCTACACCTTC.

This clonotype has a count of ten or more. V gene TRBV20-1 combines with J gene TRBJ2-5; D is perhaps TRBD2 (6 bases). CDR1 and CDR2 (germline): DFQATT, SNEGSKA (reference sequence). Trimming pared 3 bases from V and 3 bases from J, leaving 11 bases between. This CDR3 spans 13 amino acids. This CDR3 is CSARGDWEETQYF. CDR3 DNA sequence: TGCAGTGCTAGGGGGGACTGGGAAGAGACCCAGTACTTC.

Concerning this clonotype itself: A read error may produce the germline difference seen at one junction end. The CDR3 reads CSASGEGLASSNEQFF. The CDR3 nucleotides are TGCAGTGCCTCAGGTGAGGGACTAGCTTCCTCCAATGAGCAGTTCTTC. The chain joins TRBV20-1 to TRBJ2-1, with 9 bases fitting TRBD2. The CDR3 loop spans 16 amino acids. Germline V CDR1 and CDR2: DFQATT, SNEGSKA (reference sequence).

V and J are TRBV18 and TRBJ2-7; D might be TRBD1 (5 bases). The V end was cut by 3 bases, the J end by 7 bases, with 28 bases between. The V gene's germline CDR1 is KGHSH and CDR2 LQKENI. The CDR3 runs 18 residues. The CDR3 loop is CASSPPIQGATRNGEQYF. Here the CDR3 DNA reads TGTGCCAGCTCACCGCCGATCCAAGGGGCCACGAGGAATGGGGAGCAGTACTTC.

The chain joins TRBV12-3 or TRBV12-4 to TRBJ2-1; D gene uncertain. The CDR3 spans 13 residues. Trimming stripped 4 bases from V and 7 bases from J, with 11 bases between. Here the CDR3 reads CASSYRWENEQFF. The DNA for the CDR3 is TGTGCCAGCAGTTATAGGTGGGAAAATGAGCAGTTCTTC.

This clonotype has more than one count but fewer than ten. The V call is TRBV5-5, the J call TRBJ1-2; D might be TRBD1 (6 bases). Germline loops: CDR1 SGHKS, CDR2 YYEKEE (reference sequence). With 3 bases removed from V and 6 bases from J, the gap between germline ends came to 21 bases. The CDR3 runs to 16 residues. The CDR3 nucleotides read TGTGCCAGCAGCTGGACAATGGGGGCTATGGGACATGGCTACACCTTC. The encoded protein is CASSWTMGAMGHGYTF.

This clonotype was detected only a few times. The chain carries TRBV7-2 and TRBJ2-1, with 7 bases aligning to TRBD1. CDR3 length: 14 residues. Germline CDR1 reads SGHTA; CDR2 reads FQGNSA. Unmatched junction bases numbered 11, after V lost 5 bases and J lost 10 bases. As DNA, the CDR3 is TGTGCCAGCAGCCAAAAACAGGGGCGAAGGGAGCAGTTCTTC. This gives the protein CASSQKQGRREQFF.

This clonotype came up a few times. The chain has TRBV20-1 and TRBJ1-1; 7 bases align to TRBD1. V lost 0 bases, J lost 3 bases, and 13 bases stayed unmatched. There are 17 residues in the CDR3. Germline loops: CDR1 DFQATT, CDR2 SNEGSKA (reference sequence). In nucleotides, the CDR3 is TGCAGTGCTAGAGATTTTCGGGATAGACAGGGAGACACTGAAGCTTTCTTT. It yields the protein CSARDFRDRQGDTEAFF.

This clonotype appeared many times. The genes are TRBV4-1 and TRBJ2-1; D remains ambiguous. The CDR3 length is 13 residues. The germline CDR1 and CDR2 sequences are MGHRA and YSYEKL. Trimming removed 0 bases at V and 6 bases at J, with 6 bases between. In DNA, the CDR3 is TGCGCCAGCAGCCAAGAAAGCTCCAATGAGCAGTTCTTC. As protein: CASSQESSNEQFF.